The 27 T cell receptor beta chains below all came from one sample that was sequenced in a study of response to subunit inactivated influenza vaccine. TCRdb re-derived calls from the RT-PCR reads in MiXCR, one entry per CDR3 protein. The table has about 540,000 distinct CDR3 sequences, under 30% seen once. The sample was also reused in another study, on T cells expressing NK-cell markers. In that study: TCR beta cDNA was generated via 5'RACE template switching incorporating UMIs.

Specimen: CD4+ T cells sorted from PBMCs, collected 12 days after vaccination. The receptor source for this set is a middle-aged man who received an inactivated influenza vaccine.

This clonotype came up a few times. J is TRBJ1-4 and V is TRBV7-8; D is unclear. The CDR3 runs 16 residues. The germline gives CDR1 SGHVS, CDR2 FQNEAQ. Trimming removed 3 bases from V and 8 bases from J, with 19 bases in between. CDR3 protein: CASSFSAGDRKEKLFF. DNA for the CDR3: TGTGCCAGCAGCTTCTCGGCTGGGGATCGGAAAGAAAAACTGTTTTTT.

This sequence joins TRBV7-2 and TRBJ1-4, with 8 bases aligning to TRBD1. The CDR3 totals 15 residues. CDR1 SGHTA and CDR2 FQGNSA come from the germline V gene. Trimming at V came to 4 bases and at J to 7 bases, leaving 8 bases not matched to a gene. CDR3 nucleotide sequence: TGTGCCAGCAGCTCGAGGACAGGGTTTAGTGAAAAACTGTTTTTT. Amino acids: CASSSRTGFSEKLFF.

The sample holds a few counts of this clonotype. The chain has TRBV27 and TRBJ2-7, with D perhaps TRBD1 (6 bases). The V gene's germline CDR1 is MNHEY and CDR2 SMNVEV (reference sequence). This CDR3 spans 15 amino acids. The germline V and J ends were trimmed by 3 bases and 3 bases, with 15 bases remaining between them. Here the CDR3 reads CASSLKGHPGYEQYF. The CDR3 bases are TGTGCCAGCAGTTTGAAGGGACATCCGGGCTACGAGCAGTACTTC.

This clonotype was detected only a few times. The chain combines TRBV5-8 with TRBJ2-3; a weak D match, TRBD2 (6 bases). Per germline, CDR1 SGHTS and CDR2 YDEGEE. The CDR3 spans 15 residues. V was shortened by 0 bases and J by 4 bases, with 12 bases between the two germline ends. The CDR3 DNA reads as TGTGCCAGCAGCTTGGCCAAACTAGCATCAGATACGCAGTATTTT. Translated, it gives CASSLAKLASDTQYF.

A few counts support this clonotype. The genes are TRBV7-2 and TRBJ2-7; D possibly corresponds to TRBD1 (6 bases). The CDR3 is 15 residues long. Germline loops: CDR1 SGHTA, CDR2 FQGNSA. Trimming cost V 1 base and J 2 bases, with 12 bases left between them. CDR3: CASSLDRALTYEQYF. CDR3 coding DNA: TGTGCCAGCAGCTTAGACAGGGCCCTAACCTACGAGCAGTACTTC.

This clonotype was detected only a few times. The chain couples TRBV5-1 to TRBJ1-6; D remains unclear. Looked up from germline, CDR1 is SGHRS and CDR2 is YFSETQ. This CDR3 has 14 residues. Trimming took off 1 base at V and 6 bases at J, with 8 bases between the two ends. Written as DNA, the CDR3 is TGCGCCAGCAGCTTGCCGGACCGTAATTCACCCCTCCACTTT. The encoded protein is CASSLPDRNSPLHF.

V usage is TRBV16 and J usage is TRBJ2-7; 8 bases align to TRBD2. The CDR3 length is 14 residues. Germline assignment: CDR1 KGHSY and CDR2 FQNENV. V shed 1 base and J 3 bases; nucleotides not matched to a gene: 2. CDR3 DNA sequence: TGTGCCAGCAGCCAATATGGGACTAGCTACGAGCAGTACTTC. This sequence encodes CASSQYGTSYEQYF. Drawing the rest from reference TRBV16 and TRBJ2-7, the complete variable domain is GEEVAQTPKHLVRGEGQKAKLYCAPIKGHSYVFWYQQVLKNEFKFLISFQNENVFDETGMPKERFSAKCLPNSPCSLEIQATKLEDSAVYFCASSQYGTSYEQYFGPGTRLTVT.

This clonotype was found a few times. The rearrangement uses TRBV7-9 and TRBJ1-2; TRBD1 might be the D (5 bases). CDR1 and CDR2 from the germline V gene are SEHNR and FQNEAQ (reference sequence). Trimming left V 1 base short and J 8 bases short, with 17 bases between. CDR3 length equals 15 residues. CDR3 sequence (DNA): TGTGCCAGCAGCTTAGATGCCGGGGCTGTAGGAGGCTACACCTTC. This encodes CASSLDAGAVGGYTF.

This clonotype was detected a few times. The chain recombines TRBV5-1 with TRBJ2-3; 13 nucleotides line up with TRBD2. The CDR3 consists of 16 residues. CDR1 SGHRS and CDR2 YFSETQ come from the germline V gene. Unmatched junction bases numbered 6, after V lost 5 bases and J lost 3 bases. CDR3 coding DNA: TGCGCCAGCAGTATTCGGACTAGCGGGGGTACAGATACGCAGTATTTT. Amino acid sequence: CASSIRTSGGTDTQYF. The full variable domain, completed using reference TRBV5-1 and TRBJ2-3, is KAGVTQTPRYLIKTRGQQVTLSCSPISGHRSVSWYQQTPGQGLQFLFEYFSETQRNKGNFPGRFSGRQFSNSRSEMNVSTLELGDSALYLCASSIRTSGGTDTQYFGPGTRLTVL.

This chain joins TRBV18 and TRBJ2-7, with a tentative D call TRBD1 (5 bases). V lost 3 bases and J lost 4, with 16 bases in between. Germline V lookup: CDR1 KGHSH, CDR2 LQKENI. This CDR3 is 15 amino acids long. In DNA form, the CDR3 reads TGTGCCAGCTCACCGCGGCAGGGAACCCCTTACGAGCAGTACTTC. Translated, it gives CASSPRQGTPYEQYF.

This clonotype was counted between two and nine times. The J gene is TRBJ1-5, the V gene TRBV4-3; weak D call: TRBD1 (5 bases). Between the trimmed V and J ends, which lost 0 bases and 2 bases, there was a span of 11 bases. The CDR3 is made up of 16 amino acids. Germline V lookup: CDR1 LGHNA, CDR2 YSLEER. The CDR3 loop reads CASSQEGQGRNQPQHF. The CDR3 DNA reads TGCGCCAGCAGCCAAGAAGGGCAGGGACGCAATCAGCCCCAGCATTTT.

This rearrangement joins TRBV5-4 to TRBJ2-5, with 12 bases aligning to TRBD2. V gave up 7 bases and J gave up 5 bases; unmatched junction bases: 0. The CDR3 runs 12 residues. CDR1 is SGHNT and CDR2 is YYREEE in the germline V gene (reference sequence). For the CDR3, the DNA is TGTGCCAGCGGGACTAGCGGGGAGACCCAGTACTTC. It specifies CASGTSGETQYF.

There are a few counts of this clonotype. This chain uses TRBV7-2 with TRBJ2-1; 9 bases are a match to TRBD2. CDR3 length: 15 amino acids. The junction had 7 bases not matched to a gene; V was cut back by 1 base and J by 9 bases. The germline V gene has CDR1 SGHTA and CDR2 FQGNSA. In DNA, the CDR3 is TGTGCCAGCAGCTTAGTTGGCGGGAGGGCCGGTGAGCAGTTCTTC. Its translation is CASSLVGGRAGEQFF.

V gene TRBV6-1 combines with J gene TRBJ2-3; D unclear. This CDR3 has 15 residues. Germline V gene data show CDR1 as MNHNS and CDR2 as SASEGT. Deletions cut 6 bases from V and 0 bases from J, with 13 bases between. For the CDR3, the DNA is TGTGCCAGCAGCCCTAGAGGCCCTAGCACAGATACGCAGTATTTT. Residues: CASSPRGPSTDTQYF.

This clonotype has just a few counts. The chain links TRBV29-1 to TRBJ2-7; D might be TRBD1 (5 bases). Germline lookup yields CDR1 SQVTM and CDR2 ANQGSEA. CDR3 length: 12 amino acids. V was pared by 5 bases and J by 5 bases, with 13 bases between. The CDR3 sequence: CSVQRQFDEQYF. The CDR3 nucleotides are TGCAGCGTTCAAAGACAGTTTGACGAGCAGTACTTC.

This sequence joins TRBV7-9 and TRBJ2-3; no reliable D call. Trimming stripped 8 bases from V and 4 bases from J, with 13 bases between. The CDR3 extends over 13 amino acids. Per germline, CDR1 SEHNR and CDR2 FQNEAQ (reference sequence). The CDR3, as DNA: TGTGCCAGCGACGGCCTTTGGGCAGATACGCAGTATTTT. Protein sequence: CASDGLWADTQYF.

The chain carries TRBV4-3 and TRBJ2-3, with TRBD1 matching over 9 bases. Germline values: CDR1 LGHNA, CDR2 YSLEER. The CDR3 runs 15 residues. Losses at the gene ends were 4 bases for V and 5 bases for J; bases not matched to a gene: 7. In nucleotides, the CDR3 is TGCGCCAGCAGCCCGCAGACAGGGGGGGAAGATACGCAGTATTTT. Protein sequence: CASSPQTGGEDTQYF.

This clonotype was picked up a small number of times. The chain links TRBV5-4 to TRBJ2-1; 9 nucleotides align to TRBD2. The CDR3 totals 14 residues. V was pared by 6 bases and J by 9 bases, with 10 bases of the junction left unmatched. Germline loops: CDR1 SGHNT, CDR2 YYREEE (reference sequence). The CDR3 DNA follows: TGTGCCAGCACCCGTAGCGGGAGTTCCCGTGAGCAGTTCTTC. This gives the protein CASTRSGSSREQFF.

This clonotype occurred a few times. This rearrangement joins TRBV7-2 to TRBJ1-5; perhaps TRBD1 as D (5 bases). V lost 1 base to trimming and J lost 4 bases, with 11 bases between them. The CDR3 contains 15 residues. Germline V gives CDR1 SGHTA, CDR2 FQGNSA. CDR3 region: CASSLVGPGNQPQHF. In DNA, the CDR3 is TGTGCCAGCAGCTTAGTCGGCCCAGGGAATCAGCCCCAGCATTTT.

The genes are TRBV12-3 or TRBV12-4 and TRBJ2-3, with a tentative D call TRBD1 (5 bases). V was pared by 7 bases and J by 1 base, with 9 bases between. The CDR3 consists of 13 residues. In nucleotides, the CDR3 is TGTGCCAGCACCCCGACAGGCACAGATACGCAGTATTTT. Translating it yields CASTPTGTDTQYF.

This chain uses TRBV29-1 with TRBJ2-7, with 8 bases that match TRBD1. Germline CDR1 SQVTM, CDR2 ANQGSEA. CDR3 length: 14 residues. V shed 4 bases, J shed 4 bases, and the junction held 9 bases outside the gene matches. CDR3 residues: CSVGNGQGGYEQYF. Written as DNA, the CDR3 is TGCAGCGTTGGGAACGGACAGGGTGGTTACGAGCAGTACTTC.

The chain has TRBV5-1 and TRBJ2-3; D unclear. CDR3 length: 14 amino acids. Per germline, CDR1 SGHRS and CDR2 YFSETQ. V shed 0 bases and J shed 2 bases, with 7 bases lying between them. CDR3 in amino acids: CASSLVRATDTQYF. The CDR3 nucleotides are TGCGCCAGCAGCTTGGTAAGGGCCACAGATACGCAGTATTTT.

This clonotype was seen ten or more times. This chain connects TRBV12-3 or TRBV12-4 to TRBJ2-3, with unresolved D. Deletions cut 4 bases from V and 7 bases from J, with 9 bases between. The CDR3 is 12 residues long. This chain's CDR3 is CASSYLEYTQYF. The DNA of the CDR3 is TGTGCCAGCAGTTACCTAGAGTATACGCAGTATTTT.

The gene calls are TRBV6-2 or TRBV6-3 and TRBJ2-5; D remains unclear. This CDR3 has 12 residues. V lost 6 bases and J 5 bases, leaving 10 bases between the germline ends. Per the germline V gene, CDR1 is MNHEY and CDR2 is SVGEGT. The CDR3 nucleotides read TGTGCCAGCAGCACGAATGGGGAGACCCAGTACTTC. This gives the protein CASSTNGETQYF.

The V and J genes are TRBV12-3 or TRBV12-4 and TRBJ1-4, with D unclear. The CDR3 is 13 amino acids. With 3 bases removed from V and 5 bases from J, the gap between germline ends came to 7 bases. The CDR3: CASSLRLNEKLFF. In DNA form, the CDR3 reads TGTGCCAGCAGTTTGAGATTAAATGAAAAACTGTTTTTT.

This clonotype was seen only once. The genes are TRBV5-1 and TRBJ1-6, with 12 bases that match TRBD1. The CDR3 has 14 residues. Germline lookup yields CDR1 SGHRS and CDR2 YFSETQ. V lost 4 bases and J lost 10; bases outside the gene matches: 3. The CDR3 bases are TGCGCCAGCAGCCGGGACAGGGGGCTATCACCCCTCCACTTT. Protein product: CASSRDRGLSPLHF.

The chain is built from TRBV4-3 and TRBJ2-5, with TRBD1 as a possible D gene (6 bases). Deletions cut 2 bases from V and 4 bases from J, with 14 bases between. The CDR3 runs 15 residues. The germline CDR1 and CDR2 sequences are LGHNA and YSLEER. The DNA for the CDR3 is TGCGCCAGCAGCCAAAGGACAGCCCCGGCAGAGACCCAGTACTTC. This translates into CASSQRTAPAETQYF.